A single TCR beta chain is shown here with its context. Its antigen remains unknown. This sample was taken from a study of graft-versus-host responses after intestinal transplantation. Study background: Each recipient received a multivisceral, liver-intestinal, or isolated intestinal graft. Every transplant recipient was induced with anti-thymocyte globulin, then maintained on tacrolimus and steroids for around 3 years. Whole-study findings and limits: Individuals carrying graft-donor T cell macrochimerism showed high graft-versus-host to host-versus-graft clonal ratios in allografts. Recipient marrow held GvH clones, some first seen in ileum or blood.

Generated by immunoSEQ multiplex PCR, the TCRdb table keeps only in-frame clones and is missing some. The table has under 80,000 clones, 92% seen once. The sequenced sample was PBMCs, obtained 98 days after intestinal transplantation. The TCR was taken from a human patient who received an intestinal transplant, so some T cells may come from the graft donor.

The CDR3 loop is CASSSSPGLAGVGETQYF. The CDR3 DNA sequence: TGTGCCAGCAGTTCATCTCCGGGACTAGCGGGAGTTGGAGAGACCCAGTACTTC. V gene TRBV27 combines with J gene TRBJ2-5; 14 bases are shared with TRBD2. CDR3 length: 18 amino acids. Germline V gene sequence: CDR1 MNHEY, CDR2 SMNVEV (reference sequence). The ends lost 4 bases at V and 4 bases at J; junction bases unmatched: 11.